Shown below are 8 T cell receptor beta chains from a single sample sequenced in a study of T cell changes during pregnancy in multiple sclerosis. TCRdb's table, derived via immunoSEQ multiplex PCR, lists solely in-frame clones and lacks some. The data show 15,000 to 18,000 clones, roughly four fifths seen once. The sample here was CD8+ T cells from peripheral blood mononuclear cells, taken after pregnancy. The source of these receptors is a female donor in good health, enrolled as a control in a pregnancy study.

The CDR3, as DNA: TGTGCCAGCAGCCCTCCGGGACAGGAGAACACCGGGGAGCTGTTTTTT. Translating it yields CASSPPGQENTGELFF. V is TRBV6-4 and J is TRBJ2-2, with 8 bases matching TRBD1. The CDR3 spans 16 residues. Trimming removed 6 bases from V and 1 base from J; junction bases left unmatched: 7. Germline CDR1 MRHNA, CDR2 SNTAGT.

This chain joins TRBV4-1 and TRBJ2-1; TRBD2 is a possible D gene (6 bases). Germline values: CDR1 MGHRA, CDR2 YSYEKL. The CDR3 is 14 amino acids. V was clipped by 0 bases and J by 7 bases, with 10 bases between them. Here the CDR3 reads CASSQEPRGNEQFF. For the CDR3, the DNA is TGCGCCAGCAGCCAAGAACCCCGGGGGAATGAGCAGTTCTTC.

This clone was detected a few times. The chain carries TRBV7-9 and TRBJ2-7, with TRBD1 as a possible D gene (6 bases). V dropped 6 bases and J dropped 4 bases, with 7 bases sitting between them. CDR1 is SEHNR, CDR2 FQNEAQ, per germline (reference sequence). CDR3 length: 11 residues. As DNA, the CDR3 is TGTGCCAGCAGGGGACAATACGAGCAGTACTTC. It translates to CASRGQYEQYF.

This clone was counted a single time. The CDR3 loop reads CASSRRLSAEYEQYF. CDR3 bases: TGTGCCAGCAGTCGCCGACTTTCGGCGGAATACGAGCAGTACTTC. The chain joins TRBV6-5 to TRBJ2-7; D is ambiguous. The V end was cut by 5 bases, the J end by 4 bases, with 18 bases between. The CDR3 consists of 15 residues. Per the germline V gene, CDR1 is MNHEY and CDR2 is SVGAGI.

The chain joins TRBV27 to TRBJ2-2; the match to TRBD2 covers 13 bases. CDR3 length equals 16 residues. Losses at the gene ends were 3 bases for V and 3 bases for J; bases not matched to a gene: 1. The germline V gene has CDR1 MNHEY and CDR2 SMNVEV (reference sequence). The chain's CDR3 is CASSFGTSGDTGELFF. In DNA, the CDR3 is TGTGCCAGCAGTTTCGGGACTAGCGGGGACACCGGGGAGCTGTTTTTT.

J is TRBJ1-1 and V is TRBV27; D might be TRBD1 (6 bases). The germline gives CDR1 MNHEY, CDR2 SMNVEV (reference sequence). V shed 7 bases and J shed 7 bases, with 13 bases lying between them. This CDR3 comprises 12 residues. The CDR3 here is CASMRGGVEAFF. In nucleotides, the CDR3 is TGTGCCAGCATGAGGGGGGGTGTTGAAGCTTTCTTT.

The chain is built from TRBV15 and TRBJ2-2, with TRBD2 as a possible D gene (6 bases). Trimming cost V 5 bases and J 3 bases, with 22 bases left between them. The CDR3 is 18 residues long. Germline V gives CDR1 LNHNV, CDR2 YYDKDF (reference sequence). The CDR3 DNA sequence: TGTGCCACCAGCCCGATTGAGGGCGGGCGCGGGGACACCGGGGAGCTGTTTTTT. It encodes CATSPIEGGRGDTGELFF.

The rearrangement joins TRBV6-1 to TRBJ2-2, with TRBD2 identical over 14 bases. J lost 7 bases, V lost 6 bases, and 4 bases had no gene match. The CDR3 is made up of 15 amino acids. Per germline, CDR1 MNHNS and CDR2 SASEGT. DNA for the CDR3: TGTGCCAGCAGCGGGACTAGCGGGAGCAGCGGGGAGCTGTTTTTT. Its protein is CASSGTSGSSGELFF.